This T cell receptor beta chain was identified during a study of OX40 agonist ivuxolimab in advanced cancers. Study context: The patients got ivuxolimab, which is an agonistic anti-OX40 (CD134) antibody. Aged roughly 23 to 79 with a mean of approximately 60 years, they were about 80% male.

As for this clone: The antigen is unknown.

Study-wide findings and caveats: Relative to CD4+, CD8+ T cells held more expanded clones on average. Among the lowest peripheral clonal expansion occurred in 0.1-3.0 mg/kg partial responders.

TCRdb keeps only in-frame clones here, not all; method: immunoSEQ multiplex PCR. The table has tens of thousands of clones, roughly 86% seen once. This material consisted of CD4+ or CD8+ T cells sorted from blood, taken in a trial of the OX40 agonist ivuxolimab. The TCR originated in an adult with an advanced solid tumor such as melanoma, head and neck, liver or kidney cancer.

The CDR3 DNA follows: TGTGCCAGCAGCCGGGACAGGGAGCCTCTCGGCTATGGCTACACCTTC. Protein: CASSRDREPLGYGYTF. The chain links TRBV14 to TRBJ1-2, with 9 bases that match TRBD1. The CDR3 extends over 16 amino acids. Germline CDR1 reads SGHDN; CDR2 reads FVKESK. After removal of 4 bases from V and 4 bases from J, the junction contained 10 bases not matched to a gene.